Presented here are 30 T cell receptor beta chains from one specimen sequenced in a study of PD-1 blockade in classical Hodgkin lymphoma. Repertoires were generated with immunoSEQ multiplex PCR, while TCRdb's copy carries only in-frame clones and drops some. There are about 22,000 clones in the sample; around 80% occur only once, and roughly 8.6% lies in the top ten. Every patient experienced relapse after autologous stem cell transplantation, and brentuximab vedotin exposure varied. The specimen was peripheral blood mononuclear cells (PBMCs), collected before the second cycle of nivolumab. These receptor sequences come from a human donor with classical Hodgkin lymphoma.

The V gene is TRBV5-1, the J gene TRBJ2-4, with D possibly being TRBD1 (6 bases). V dropped 3 bases and J dropped 7 bases, with 23 bases sitting between them. The CDR3 consists of 17 residues. Germline V gene sequence: CDR1 SGHRS, CDR2 YFSETQ. The CDR3 DNA follows: TGCGCCAGCAGCTGGTCTGCCGGGACAAATGTAGAGAACATTCAGTACTTC. Translated: CASSWSAGTNVENIQYF.

V usage is TRBV18 and J usage is TRBJ2-1, with D possibly being TRBD1 or TRBD2 (6 bases each). The CDR3 extends over 14 amino acids. V lost 8 bases to trimming and J lost 1 base, with 12 bases between them. Germline V lookup: CDR1 KGHSH, CDR2 LQKENI. The CDR3 nucleotides are TGTGCCAGCCAGCAAGGGGGGTCCTACAATGAGCAGTTCTTC. It yields the protein CASQQGGSYNEQFF.

The chain is built from TRBV28 and TRBJ1-2, with D hard to call. Germline V gene sequence: CDR1 MDHEN, CDR2 SYDVKM. V lost 5 bases and J lost 3, with 10 bases in between. This CDR3 spans 13 amino acids. CDR3 DNA sequence: TGTGCCAGCAGTCTGAGACGGTACTATGGCTACACCTTC. This encodes CASSLRRYYGYTF.

This chain joins TRBV2 and TRBJ2-3, with D unresolved. Germline CDR1 reads SNHLY; CDR2 reads FYNNEI. This CDR3 comprises 14 residues. V lost 6 bases, J lost 0 bases, and 10 bases lay in between. CDR3 in DNA: TGTGCCAGCAGGCCGGCTCATAGCACAGATACGCAGTATTTT. Its protein product is CASRPAHSTDTQYF.

The chain uses TRBV27 and TRBJ1-5, with 7 bases that match TRBD1. This CDR3 has 14 residues. Germline CDR1 reads MNHEY; CDR2 reads SMNVEV (reference sequence). V gave up 6 bases and J gave up 4 bases; unmatched junction bases: 6. The CDR3, as DNA: TGTGCCAGCAGGCCGGGACAGAATAATCAGCCCCAGCATTTT. Encoded protein: CASRPGQNNQPQHF.

This clone was detected only once. J is TRBJ2-5 and V is TRBV7-2; 11 nucleotides align to TRBD2. V gave up 2 bases and J gave up 4 bases; unmatched junction bases: 6. The CDR3 has 16 amino acids. Germline V gene lookup returns CDR1 SGHTA and CDR2 FQGNSA. The CDR3 reads CASSLFGTSGGETQYF. The CDR3, as DNA: TGTGCCAGCAGCTTATTCGGGACTAGCGGAGGAGAGACCCAGTACTTC. The full variable domain, completed using reference TRBV7-2 and TRBJ2-5, is GAGVSQSPSNKVTEKGKDVELRCDPISGHTALYWYRQSLGQGLEFLIYFQGNSAPDKSGLPSDRFSAERTGGSVSTLTIQRTQQEDSAVYLCASSLFGTSGGETQYFGPGTRLLVL.

This chain connects TRBV25-1 to TRBJ2-3; D is uncertain. CDR3 size: 15 residues. CDR1 and CDR2 (germline): MGHDK, SYGVNS. V lost 6 bases to trimming and J lost 0 bases, with 13 bases between them. For the CDR3, the DNA is TGTGCCAGCAGCACATCGGCCGCTAGCACAGATACGCAGTATTTT. It is translated as CASSTSAASTDTQYF. Complete variable domain (other parts from reference TRBV25-1 and TRBJ2-3): EADIYQTPRYLVIGTGKKITLECSQTMGHDKMYWYQQDPGMELHLIHYSYGVNSTEKGDLSSESTVSRIRTEHFPLTLESARPSHTSQYLCASSTSAASTDTQYFGPGTRLTVL.

This clone was seen a handful of times. The chain couples TRBV4-2 to TRBJ2-1; 8 nucleotides line up with TRBD2. The CDR3 contains 17 residues. Trimming at V came to 0 bases and at J to 3 bases, leaving 7 bases not matched to a gene. Germline V CDR1 and CDR2: LGHNA, YNFKEQ. CDR3 protein: CASSQEFASGFYNEQFF. The CDR3 bases are TGTGCCAGCAGCCAAGAATTCGCTAGCGGGTTCTACAATGAGCAGTTCTTC.

The chain uses TRBV6-5 and TRBJ1-4, with D unresolved. Germline CDR1 and CDR2: MNHEY and SVGAGI. The CDR3 contains 15 residues. V shed 2 bases and J shed 4 bases, with 11 bases lying between them. The CDR3 DNA reads as TGTGCCAGCAGTTACAGGGCCAGGAGTAATGAAAAACTGTTTTTT. It yields the protein CASSYRARSNEKLFF.

This chain connects TRBV2 to TRBJ2-7, with 7 bases aligning to TRBD1. From germline, CDR1 is SNHLY and CDR2 FYNNEI. This CDR3 spans 12 amino acids. With 6 bases clipped from V and 2 bases from J, the junction kept 1 base outside the gene matches. CDR3 amino acids: CASRGQTYEQYF. The CDR3 DNA reads as TGTGCCAGCAGGGGACAGACCTACGAGCAGTACTTC.

The chain uses TRBV2 and TRBJ2-5, with D uncertain. CDR3 size: 14 residues. The V end lost 4 bases, the J end lost 1 base, and 10 bases lay between the germline ends. Germline CDR1 SNHLY, CDR2 FYNNEI. The CDR3 bases are TGTGCCAGCAGTGCCGAGGACCTCCAAGAGACCCAGTACTTC. The encoded protein is CASSAEDLQETQYF.

This clone was seen only a few times. The same CDR3 arises from other DNA sequences in this sample as well. This chain connects TRBV19 to TRBJ1-5; D uncertain. The germline gives CDR1 LNHDA, CDR2 SQIVND (reference sequence). The CDR3 extends over 15 amino acids. V lost 5 bases and J 1 base, leaving 12 bases between the germline ends. The CDR3 nucleotides read TGTGCCAGTAGTCGGCCCGGGCGAAGCAATCAGCCCCAGCATTTT. Protein sequence: CASSRPGRSNQPQHF.

The chain links TRBV28 to TRBJ2-2; 10 bases map to TRBD2. The CDR3 is 21 residues long. Germline CDR1 reads MDHEN; CDR2 reads SYDVKM. J lost 6 bases, V lost 9 bases, and 28 bases had no gene match. The CDR3 DNA reads TGTGCCAGTCATGTGACCCGACGAAGAGAAAAAGCGGGAGGGGACTCCGGGGAGCTGTTTTTT. Protein product: CASHVTRRREKAGGDSGELFF.

The chain has TRBV7-9 and TRBJ2-1, with TRBD2 identical over 7 bases. The V segment lost 5 bases and the J segment 5 bases; nucleotides outside the gene matches: 9. The CDR3 sequence is 15 residues long. The V gene's germline CDR1 is SEHNR and CDR2 FQNEAQ (reference sequence). For the CDR3, the DNA is TGTGCCAGCAGCCCCCGGATAGCGGGTGACAATGAGCAGTTCTTC. Residues: CASSPRIAGDNEQFF.

This chain links TRBV2 with TRBJ1-1, with 9 bases lining up with TRBD1. The CDR3 consists of 14 residues. After removal of 8 bases from V and 7 bases from J, the junction contained 11 bases not matched to a gene. Germline CDR1 and CDR2: SNHLY and FYNNEI. The CDR3 DNA follows: TGTGCCAGCCGATCGGGACAGGGAGGGGGTGAAGCTTTCTTT. Translated: CASRSGQGGGEAFF.

This chain joins TRBV7-9 and TRBJ2-3; 8 bases line up with TRBD1. Trimming at V came to 2 bases and at J to 6 bases, leaving 4 bases not matched to a gene. Germline CDR1 and CDR2: SEHNR and FQNEAQ (reference sequence). CDR3 length: 14 residues. The CDR3 sequence: CASSLHQGADTQYF. The CDR3 nucleotides read TGTGCCAGCAGCTTACACCAGGGGGCGGATACGCAGTATTTT.

The chain recombines TRBV7-3 with TRBJ2-3, with 7 bases identical to TRBD2. The CDR3 has 12 amino acids. Germline CDR1 and CDR2: SGHTA and FQGTGA. V lost 5 bases to trimming and J lost 8 bases; unmatched junction nucleotides: 4. CDR3 sequence (DNA): TGTGCCAGCAGCCCCTGGGGGGGTACGCAGTATTTT. This translates into CASSPWGGTQYF.

The chain has TRBV29-1 and TRBJ1-1; 7 bases line up with TRBD1. This CDR3 region has 12 residues. Germline V gene lookup returns CDR1 SQVTM and CDR2 ANQGSEA. V gave up 6 bases and J gave up 4 bases; unmatched junction bases: 5. The CDR3 loop is CSVDRFGTEAFF. The CDR3 nucleotides read TGCAGCGTGGACAGGTTCGGCACTGAAGCTTTCTTT.

This clone has just one count. V and J are TRBV9 and TRBJ1-1; D perhaps matches TRBD1 (6 bases). Germline V CDR1 and CDR2: SGDLS, YYNGEE. V was clipped by 5 bases and J by 1 base, with 15 bases between them. This CDR3 is built from 15 residues. CDR3 sequence: CASSQYTGRNTEAFF. The DNA of the CDR3 is TGTGCCAGCAGTCAATATACAGGGCGGAACACTGAAGCTTTCTTT.

The chain uses TRBV7-9 and TRBJ1-1, with D perhaps TRBD1 (5 bases). The CDR3 consists of 15 residues. Per germline, CDR1 SEHNR and CDR2 FQNEAQ (reference sequence). Trimming pared 0 bases from V and 0 bases from J, leaving 8 bases between. CDR3 DNA sequence: TGTGCCAGCAGCTTAGCGGAAGGGGTGAACACTGAAGCTTTCTTT. Translating gives CASSLAEGVNTEAFF.

V usage is TRBV9 and J usage is TRBJ1-3; 7 nucleotides agree with TRBD1. The CDR3 length is 15 residues. Germline V gene data show CDR1 as SGDLS and CDR2 as YYNGEE. V trimming: 0 bases; J trimming: 7 bases; junction bases outside the gene matches: 7. CDR3 nucleotides: TGTGCCAGCAGCGTAGCCCCGGGACAGTGGAACACCATATATTTT. This sequence encodes CASSVAPGQWNTIYF.

The V gene is TRBV2, the J gene TRBJ2-7, with D maybe TRBD1 (6 bases). The germline V gene encodes CDR1 SNHLY and CDR2 FYNNEI. The CDR3 spans 14 residues. Trimming removed 6 bases at V and 3 bases at J, with 15 bases between. The CDR3 DNA is TGTGCCAGCAGCTCCACAGGGAGTTTCTACGAGCAGTACTTC. As protein: CASSSTGSFYEQYF. Complete variable domain (other parts from reference TRBV2 and TRBJ2-7): EPEVTQTPSHQVTQMGQEVILRCVPISNHLYFYWYRQILGQKVEFLVSFYNNEISEKSEIFDDQFSVERPDGSNFTLKIRSTKLEDSAMYFCASSSTGSFYEQYFGPGTRLTVT.

The chain has TRBV5-5 and TRBJ1-5; no reliable D call. Germline values: CDR1 SGHKS, CDR2 YYEKEE (reference sequence). The CDR3 contains 15 residues. Between the trimmed V and J ends, which lost 0 bases and 7 bases, there was a span of 14 bases. The CDR3 region is CASSLDLLPAQPQHF. CDR3 DNA sequence: TGTGCCAGCAGCTTGGACCTCCTTCCCGCCCAGCCCCAGCATTTT.

To note about this clone: The junction does not match germline at one end; this may be a read error. This sequence joins TRBV10-3 and TRBJ2-1; 7 positions match TRBD1. The CDR3 loop spans 15 amino acids. The germline V gene has CDR1 ENHRY and CDR2 SYGVKD. As DNA, the CDR3 is TGTGCCATCAGGGAGTGGGGACAGACTTACAATGAGCAGTTCTTC. As protein: CAIREWGQTYNEQFF.

The CDR3 loop reads CASSQVEAGGSNEQFF. CDR3 in DNA: TGTGCCAGCAGCCAAGTGGAAGCGGGAGGAAGTAATGAGCAGTTCTTC. V and J are TRBV4-2 and TRBJ2-1, with 9 bases matching TRBD2. Per the germline V gene, CDR1 is LGHNA and CDR2 is YNFKEQ. The CDR3 is 16 residues long. With 1 base clipped from V and 7 bases from J, the junction kept 8 bases outside the gene matches.

CDR3 coding DNA: TGTGCCAGCAGCCAAGTAGGCGGAAACTATGGCTACACCTTC. This sequence encodes CASSQVGGNYGYTF. The chain recombines TRBV4-2 with TRBJ1-2; D is ambiguous. The CDR3 extends over 14 amino acids. Trimming took off 1 base at V and 2 bases at J, with 8 bases between the two ends. Germline V gene sequence: CDR1 LGHNA, CDR2 YNFKEQ.

The sample holds one count of this clone. The chain has TRBV28 and TRBJ1-2; 9 positions match TRBD1. The CDR3 extends over 15 amino acids. V gave up 4 bases and J gave up 6 bases; unmatched junction bases: 9. CDR1 is MDHEN and CDR2 is SYDVKM in the germline V gene. The CDR3 DNA follows: TGTGCCAGCAGTTCATATCCCGGGACAGGGCATGGCTACACCTTC. It is translated as CASSSYPGTGHGYTF.

The sample holds a few counts of this clone. The chain has TRBV4-3 and TRBJ1-4; unclear D gene. The V gene lost 3 bases and the J gene lost 4 bases, with 15 bases spanning the gap. The CDR3 covers 16 residues. CDR1 and CDR2 from the germline V gene are LGHNA and YSLEER. The CDR3, as DNA: TGCGCCAGCAGCCAGTCCCCACAGTTCTTTAATGAAAAACTGTTTTTT. Its protein product is CASSQSPQFFNEKLFF.

This clone was recorded once. The gene calls are TRBV23-1 and TRBJ2-3; no reliable D call. TRBV23-1 is labeled an ORF, and its function is uncertain. V lost 4 bases and J lost 0, with 11 bases in between. The CDR3 is 15 amino acids. CDR3 amino acids: CASSRQIASTDTQYF. Written as DNA, the CDR3 is TGCGCCAGCAGTCGCCAGATCGCTAGCACAGATACGCAGTATTTT.

This chain connects TRBV4-3 to TRBJ2-4, with TRBD1 matching 9 bases. CDR3 length equals 18 residues. CDR1 LGHNA and CDR2 YSLEER come from the germline V gene. Trimming at V came to 0 bases and at J to 3 bases, leaving 9 bases not matched to a gene. CDR3 sequence reads: CASSQDWDRDFGKNIQYF. The CDR3 DNA reads TGCGCCAGCAGCCAAGATTGGGACAGGGACTTCGGCAAAAACATTCAGTACTTC.